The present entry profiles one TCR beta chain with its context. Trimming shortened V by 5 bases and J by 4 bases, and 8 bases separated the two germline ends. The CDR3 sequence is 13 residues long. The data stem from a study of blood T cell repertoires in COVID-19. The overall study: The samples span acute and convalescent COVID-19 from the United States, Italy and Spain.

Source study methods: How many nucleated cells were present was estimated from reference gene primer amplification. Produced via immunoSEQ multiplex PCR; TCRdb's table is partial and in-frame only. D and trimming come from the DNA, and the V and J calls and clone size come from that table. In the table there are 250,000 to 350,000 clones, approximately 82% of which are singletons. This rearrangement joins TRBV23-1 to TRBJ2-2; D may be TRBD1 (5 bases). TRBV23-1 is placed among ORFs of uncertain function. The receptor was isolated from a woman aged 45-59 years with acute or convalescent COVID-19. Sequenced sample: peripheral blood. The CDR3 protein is CASSTDSTGELFF. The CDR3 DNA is TGCGCCAGCAGTACAGACAGCACCGGGGAGCTGTTTTTT.